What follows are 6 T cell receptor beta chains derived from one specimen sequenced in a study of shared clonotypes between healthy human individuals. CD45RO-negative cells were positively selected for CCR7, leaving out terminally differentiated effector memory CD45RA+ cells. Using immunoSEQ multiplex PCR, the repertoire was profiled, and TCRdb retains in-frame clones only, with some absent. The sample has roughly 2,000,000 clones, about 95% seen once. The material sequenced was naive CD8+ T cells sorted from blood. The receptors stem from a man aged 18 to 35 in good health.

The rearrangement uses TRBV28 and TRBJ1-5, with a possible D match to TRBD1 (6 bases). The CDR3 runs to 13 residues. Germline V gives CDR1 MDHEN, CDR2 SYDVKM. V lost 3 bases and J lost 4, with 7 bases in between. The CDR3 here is CASSFTGNQPQHF. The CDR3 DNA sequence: TGTGCCAGCAGTTTTACAGGGAATCAGCCCCAGCATTTT.

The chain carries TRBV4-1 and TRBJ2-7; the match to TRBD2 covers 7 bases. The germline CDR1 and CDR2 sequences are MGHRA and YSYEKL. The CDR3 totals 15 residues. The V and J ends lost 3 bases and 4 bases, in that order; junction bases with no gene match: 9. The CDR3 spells CASSHTTGTTYEQYF. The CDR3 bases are TGCGCCAGCAGCCATACCACCGGGACTACTTACGAGCAGTACTTC.

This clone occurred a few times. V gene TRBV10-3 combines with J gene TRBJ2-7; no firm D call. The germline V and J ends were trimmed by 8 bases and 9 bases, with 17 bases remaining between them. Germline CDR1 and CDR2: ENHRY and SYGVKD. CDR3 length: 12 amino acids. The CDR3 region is CAIGSDRVVQYF. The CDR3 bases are TGTGCCATCGGTTCAGACCGAGTCGTGCAGTACTTC.

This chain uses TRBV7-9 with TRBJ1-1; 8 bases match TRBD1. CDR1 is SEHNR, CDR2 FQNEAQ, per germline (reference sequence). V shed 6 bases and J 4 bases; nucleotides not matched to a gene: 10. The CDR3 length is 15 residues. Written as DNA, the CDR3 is TGTGCCAGCAGTGGCCAGGGGGCTATGAGCACTGAAGCTTTCTTT. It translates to CASSGQGAMSTEAFF.

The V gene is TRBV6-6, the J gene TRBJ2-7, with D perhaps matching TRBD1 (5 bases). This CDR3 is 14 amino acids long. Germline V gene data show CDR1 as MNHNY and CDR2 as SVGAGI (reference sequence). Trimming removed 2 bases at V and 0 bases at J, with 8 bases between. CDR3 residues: CASSYPTASYEQYF. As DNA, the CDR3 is TGTGCCAGCAGTTACCCGACAGCCTCCTACGAGCAGTACTTC.

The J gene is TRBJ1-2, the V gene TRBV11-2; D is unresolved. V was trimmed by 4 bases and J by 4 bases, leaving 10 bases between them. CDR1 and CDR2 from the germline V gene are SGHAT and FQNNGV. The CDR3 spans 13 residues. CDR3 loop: CASSSDPFYGYTF. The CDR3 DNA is TGTGCCAGCAGCTCCGACCCCTTCTATGGCTACACCTTC.